This is a list of T cell receptor beta chains from one sample in a study of T-cell memory formation after mild COVID-19. TCRdb itself ran the 5' RACE reads through MiXCR, one entry per CDR3 protein. The sample consists of under 450,000 distinct CDR3 sequences, around a fifth of them appearing once. The source material was PBMCs or a T cell subset sorted from them (not recorded which). The receptor source for this set is a man younger than 30 who had mild COVID-19 (a few samples of this study predate the infection). Cell type and time point are not known. The CDR3 runs from the conserved cysteine through the conserved F or W. Each record gives: D gene, V gene, clone size, J gene, CDR3 protein, CDR3 DNA. A D gene is named only where the DNA matches it firmly. Clone size is stated in some rows and not others, as once, few, many or a class when expanded.

>TRBD2|TRBV6-5|NA|TRBJ2-5
CASSPPRAGGRETQYF
TGTGCCAGCAGTCCCCCTCGAGCGGGGGGGCGGGAGACCCAGTACTTC
>TRBD1|TRBV7-9|NA|TRBJ1-2
CASSTRDRGRFSSGYTF
TGTGCCAGCAGCACCAGAGACAGGGGCAGATTCTCATCTGGCTACACCTTC
>NA|TRBV7-9|few|TRBJ1-2
CASTLGPDAGYGYTF
TGTGCCAGCACTCTCGGTCCCGATGCTGGCTATGGCTACACCTTC
>NA|TRBV7-6|NA|TRBJ1-3
CASIGGSGNTIYF
TGTGCCAGCATTGGCGGGTCCGGAAACACCATATATTTT
>NA|TRBV11-2|NA|TRBJ2-7
CASSLGTVSYEQYF
TGTGCCAGCAGCTTAGGGACGGTTTCCTACGAGCAGTACTTC
>TRBD1|TRBV5-1|many|TRBJ2-5
CASNSGQAQETQYF
TGCGCCAGCAACTCGGGACAGGCACAAGAGACCCAGTACTTC
>NA|TRBV4-2|NA|TRBJ2-3
CASSQDWAASTDTQYF
TGCGCCAGCAGCCAAGATTGGGCGGCAAGCACAGATACGCAGTATTTT
>NA|TRBV27|many|TRBJ1-1
CASSFKETTEAFF
TGTGCCAGCAGTTTTAAAGAGACCACTGAAGCTTTCTTT
>TRBD2|TRBV6-2/TRBV6-3|NA|TRBJ2-1
CASSYRGRGEGEQFF
TGTGCCAGCAGTTACCGAGGACGGGGGGAGGGGGAGCAGTTCTTC
>TRBD2|TRBV20-1|NA|TRBJ2-2
CSARTRQGGELFF
TGCAGTGCTCGGACTAGGCAGGGCGGGGAGCTGTTTTTT
>NA|TRBV4-1|few|TRBJ1-5
CASSQEGRAQPQHF
TGCGCCAGCAGCCAAGAAGGTAGGGCTCAGCCCCAGCATTTT
>NA|TRBV7-3|NA|TRBJ1-6
CASSVSGQYNSPLHF
TGTGCCAGCAGCGTATCCGGACAGTATAATTCACCCCTCCACTTT
>NA|TRBV5-6|few|TRBJ2-3
CASGRRYTQYF
TGTGCCAGCGGACGGAGGTATACGCAGTATTTT
>NA|TRBV4-1|NA|TRBJ1-5
CASSREDLVRQPQHF
TGCGCCAGCAGCCGCGAGGATCTAGTTCGTCAGCCCCAGCATTTT
>TRBD1|TRBV20-1|NA|TRBJ1-1
CSGPGQGYTEAFF
TGCAGTGGCCCGGGACAGGGATACACTGAAGCTTTCTTT
>TRBD1|TRBV9|NA|TRBJ2-3
CASSVGRDRGRTDTQYF
TGTGCCAGCAGCGTAGGCCGGGACAGGGGGCGCACAGATACGCAGTATTTT
>NA|TRBV4-1|few|TRBJ2-7
CASSQDFGGLYEQYF
TGCGCCAGCAGCCAAGATTTTGGGGGGCTCTACGAGCAGTACTTC
>NA|TRBV18|NA|TRBJ2-3
CASSPGHEQYF
TGTGCCAGCTCACCGGGGCATGAGCAGTATTTT
>NA|TRBV5-1|NA|TRBJ1-1
CASSRERTRTFLTEAFF
TGCGCCAGCAGCCGAGAGAGGACCCGAACGTTTTTGACTGAAGCTTTCTTT
>TRBD2|TRBV7-7|NA|TRBJ2-1
CASSPGLAGGLTYNEQFF
TGTGCTAGCAGCCCGGGACTAGCGGGGGGGCTAACCTACAATGAGCAGTTCTTC
>NA|TRBV6-5|NA|TRBJ2-5
CASSEGGVRETQYF
TGTGCCAGCAGTGAAGGGGGAGTTCGAGAGACCCAGTACTTC
>NA|TRBV6-6|NA|TRBJ2-5
CASSYPGQETQYF
TGTGCCAGCAGTTACCCGGGGCAAGAGACCCAGTACTTC
>TRBD2|TRBV4-1|few|TRBJ2-2
CASSQEAPAGDTGELFF
TGCGCCAGCAGCCAAGAAGCCCCAGCGGGGGACACCGGGGAGCTGTTTTTT
>TRBD1|TRBV28|few|TRBJ1-2
CASSFIDRDYGYTF
TGTGCCAGCAGTTTCATCGACAGGGACTATGGCTACACCTTC
>NA|TRBV4-2|few|TRBJ2-4
CASSHGREDLQYF
TGTGCCAGCAGCCATGGCAGGGAGGACCTTCAGTACTTC
>NA|TRBV6-5|few|TRBJ1-3
CASSFTSGGSVAGNTIYF
TGTGCCAGCAGTTTTACCTCGGGGGGTTCTGTCGCTGGAAACACCATATATTTT
>TRBD1|TRBV7-6|NA|TRBJ2-2
CASGNRDRDTGELFF
TGTGCCAGCGGAAACCGGGACAGGGACACCGGGGAGCTGTTTTTT
>TRBD2|TRBV5-1|few|TRBJ2-5
CASSGGAGGPETQYF
TGCGCCAGCAGCGGGGGCGCGGGGGGGCCAGAGACCCAGTACTTC
>NA|TRBV7-9|many|TRBJ2-7
CASSPTRGSYEQYF
TGTGCCAGCAGCCCAACCCGGGGATCCTACGAGCAGTACTTC
>NA|TRBV24-1|few|TRBJ2-5
CATSLPGSETQYF
TGTGCCACCAGTCTACCGGGCTCAGAGACCCAGTACTTC
>NA|TRBV11-3|few|TRBJ2-5
CASSLGSAAGKETQYF
TGTGCCAGCAGCTTAGGGTCAGCGGCCGGAAAAGAGACCCAGTACTTC
>TRBD2|TRBV23-1|NA|TRBJ2-7
CASSHPLAGGNEQYF
TGCGCCAGCAGTCACCCACTAGCGGGGGGCAACGAGCAGTACTTC
>NA|TRBV18|NA|TRBJ1-5
CASSGGFQPQHF
TGTGCCAGCTCCGGAGGATTCCAGCCCCAGCATTTT
>NA|TRBV5-1|once|TRBJ1-3
CASSLAGPGNTIYF
TGCGCCAGCAGCTTGGCCGGCCCGGGGAACACCATATATTTT
>NA|TRBV9|few|TRBJ2-7
CASSAQGSHHYEQYF
TGTGCCAGCAGCGCTCAGGGATCCCACCACTACGAGCAGTACTTC
>NA|TRBV6-2/TRBV6-3|few|TRBJ2-2
CASSLSEIGELFF
TGTGCCAGCAGTTTGTCGGAGATCGGGGAGCTGTTTTTT
>NA|TRBV23-1|NA|TRBJ1-1
CASPSRLRTENSNTEAFF
TGCGCCAGCCCGAGCCGGCTACGGACAGAGAACTCGAACACTGAAGCTTTCTTT
>TRBD1|TRBV5-4|once|TRBJ1-1
CASSLTDRGDTEAFF
TGTGCCAGCAGCTTGACGGACAGGGGGGACACTGAAGCTTTCTTT
>NA|TRBV6-2/TRBV6-3|NA|TRBJ2-5
CASNAGVETQYF
TGTGCCAGCAACGCAGGGGTAGAGACCCAGTACTTC
>NA|TRBV7-2|NA|TRBJ1-2
CASSLASGGSGGYTF
TGTGCCAGCAGCTTAGCTTCTGGGGGAAGCGGCGGCTACACCTTC
>NA|TRBV12-3/TRBV12-4|many|TRBJ1-1
CASSLRGNTEAFF
TGTGCCAGCAGCTTAAGGGGGAACACTGAAGCTTTCTTT
>NA|TRBV5-1|NA|TRBJ2-5
CASSLGTREETQYF
TGCGCCAGCAGCTTGGGTACCAGGGAAGAGACCCAGTACTTC
>NA|TRBV29-1|few|TRBJ1-1
CLGLENTEAFF
TGCCTGGGGCTCGAGAACACTGAAGCTTTCTTT
>NA|TRBV6-5|few|TRBJ1-2
CASSYSARAGYTF
TGTGCCAGCAGTTACTCGGCCAGGGCAGGCTACACCTTC
>NA|TRBV25-1|many|TRBJ2-1
CASSLQGNSYNEQFF
TGTGCCAGCAGTTTACAGGGAAACTCCTACAATGAGCAGTTCTTC
>NA|TRBV4-1|few|TRBJ1-2
CASSRDRNYNYGYTF
TGCGCCAGCAGCCGAGACAGGAACTACAACTATGGCTACACCTTC
>TRBD2|TRBV6-5|many|TRBJ2-1
CASKSSGGTYNEQFF
TGTGCCAGCAAATCTAGCGGGGGGACCTACAATGAGCAGTTCTTC
>NA|TRBV6-1|many|TRBJ2-3
CASSEWEDTQYF
TGTGCCAGCAGTGAATGGGAAGATACGCAGTATTTT
>TRBD2|TRBV4-2|few|TRBJ2-3
CASSRAVGSGGTTDTQYF
TGTGCCAGCAGCCGGGCGGTAGGTAGCGGGGGCACCACAGATACGCAGTATTTT
>NA|TRBV11-2|NA|TRBJ2-5
CASSFISSAQYF
TGTGCCAGCAGCTTCATCAGTTCGGCCCAGTACTTC
>NA|TRBV20-1|few|TRBJ2-6
CSARDLSSGANVLTF
TGCAGTGCTAGAGATCTCAGCTCTGGGGCCAACGTCCTGACTTTC
>TRBD1|TRBV12-3/TRBV12-4|NA|TRBJ1-5
CASSSDRGYQPQHF
TGTGCCAGCAGTTCGGACAGGGGATATCAGCCCCAGCATTTT
>NA|TRBV6-1|NA|TRBJ2-1
CASSESTVNEQFF
TGTGCCAGCAGTGAATCTACTGTCAATGAGCAGTTCTTC
>NA|TRBV3-1|few|TRBJ2-3
CASSTRRQGDTQYF
TGTGCCAGCAGCACCCGAAGGCAGGGAGATACGCAGTATTTT
>NA|TRBV3-1|NA|TRBJ2-2
CASSQLGRDTGELFF
TGTGCCAGCAGCCAATTGGGACGGGACACCGGGGAGCTGTTTTTT
>NA|TRBV12-3/TRBV12-4|NA|TRBJ1-2
CASRSGGNSGGYTF
TGTGCCAGCAGATCCGGTGGGAACTCGGGTGGCTACACCTTC